The 20 T cell receptor beta chains in this list originate from one sample, sequenced in a study of response to subunit inactivated influenza vaccine. Via MiXCR, TCRdb re-called the RT-PCR reads, giving one row per CDR3 protein. The repertoire holds hundreds of thousands of distinct CDR3 sequences, with 11% to 15% as singletons. Sample: PBMCs from blood, taken about 14 days before vaccination. These receptors were obtained from a man aged 45-65 years who received an inactivated influenza vaccine.

The genes are TRBV5-6 and TRBJ2-7, with 14 positions matching TRBD2. Unmatched junction bases numbered 3, after V lost 4 bases and J lost 6 bases. Germline loops: CDR1 SGHDT, CDR2 YYEEEE. The CDR3 is made up of 14 amino acids. CDR3 DNA sequence: TGTGCCAGCAGCCGGGGACTAGCGGGAGTCGAGCAGTACTTC. This translates into CASSRGLAGVEQYF.

This chain links TRBV7-2 with TRBJ2-5, with 9 bases identical to TRBD2. The V gene's germline CDR1 is SGHTA and CDR2 FQGNSA. V lost 5 bases, J lost 4 bases, and 11 bases stayed unmatched. The length of the CDR3 is 16 residues. The CDR3 DNA reads TGTGCCAGCAGCCCTTCCCGAGCGGGGGGCCGAGAGACCCAGTACTTC. It codes for CASSPSRAGGRETQYF.

The rearrangement joins TRBV20-1 to TRBJ2-7, with D perhaps TRBD1 (6 bases). CDR1 and CDR2 from the germline V gene are DFQATT and SNEGSKA (reference sequence). Trimming shortened V by 6 bases and J by 5 bases, and 17 bases separated the two germline ends. CDR3 length: 13 amino acids. In DNA, the CDR3 is TGCAGTGCCCGTAGAGGGGGAGACAACGAGCAGTACTTC. It codes for CSARRGGDNEQYF.

This clonotype was counted only a few times. This chain connects TRBV12-3 or TRBV12-4 to TRBJ2-1; TRBD2 aligns across 7 bases. This CDR3 has 16 amino acids. J was trimmed by 0 bases and V by 6 bases; bases with no gene match: 8. The CDR3 DNA sequence: TGTGCCAGCAGCCGGGGGGACCGATTCTCCTACAATGAGCAGTTCTTC. This codes for CASSRGDRFSYNEQFF.

The V call is TRBV30, the J call TRBJ1-1, with D unclear. Germline V gives CDR1 GTSNPN, CDR2 SVGIG (reference sequence). The V end lost 0 bases, the J end lost 9 bases, and 8 bases lay between the germline ends. The CDR3 extends over 11 amino acids. CDR3 in amino acids: CAWSVLWKAFF. CDR3 DNA sequence: TGTGCCTGGAGTGTACTCTGGAAAGCTTTCTTT. Filled out from reference TRBV30 and TRBJ1-1, the complete variable domain reads SQTIHQWPATLVQPVGSPLSLECTVEGTSNPNLYWYRQAAGRGLQLLFYSVGIGQISSEVPQNLSASRPQDRQFILSSKKLLLSDSGFYLCAWSVLWKAFFGQGTRLTVV.

This clonotype was observed many times. The rearrangement uses TRBV12-3 or TRBV12-4 and TRBJ2-5, with unresolved D. There are 14 residues in the CDR3. Deletions cut 6 bases from V and 9 bases from J, with 20 bases between. Written as DNA, the CDR3 is TGTGCCAGCAGCTCCGGCCCTCAAGGGTTGGCCCAGTACTTC. Translation gives CASSSGPQGLAQYF.

This clonotype was observed a few times. This chain joins TRBV20-1 and TRBJ2-7; D is unresolved. The germline V gene encodes CDR1 DFQATT and CDR2 SNEGSKA (reference sequence). This CDR3 is built from 14 residues. V was trimmed by 6 bases and J by 2 bases, leaving 17 bases between them. The DNA for the CDR3 is TGCAGTGCCCCCATGTATAAGCCCCCCTACGAGCAGTACTTC. Translation gives CSAPMYKPPYEQYF.

This clonotype was counted at least ten times. The chain uses TRBV13 and TRBJ2-3; 9 bases line up with TRBD1. The V segment lost 5 bases and the J segment 2 bases; nucleotides outside the gene matches: 17. The CDR3 length is 19 residues. In germline, CDR1 is PRHDT, CDR2 FYEKMQ (reference sequence). The CDR3 loop reads CASSDRDRDPLQITDTQYF. CDR3 DNA: TGTGCCAGCAGCGACCGGGACAGGGACCCCCTTCAGATCACAGATACGCAGTATTTT.

V usage is TRBV29-1 and J usage is TRBJ1-1; D unresolved. This CDR3 region has 13 residues. Trimming removed 2 bases from V and 4 bases from J, with 11 bases in between. CDR1 and CDR2 (germline): SQVTM, ANQGSEA. The CDR3 loop reads CSVESVRGTEAFF. DNA for the CDR3: TGCAGCGTTGAATCGGTCCGAGGCACTGAAGCTTTCTTT.

This clonotype was seen ten or more times. The chain has TRBV7-2 and TRBJ2-3, with D unclear. CDR1 SGHTA and CDR2 FQGNSA come from the germline V gene. Trimming removed 1 base from V and 7 bases from J, with 15 bases in between. This CDR3 has 15 residues. CDR3 DNA: TGTGCCAGCAGCTTAGAAGGGTCCGTTTTCAATACGCAGTATTTT. Protein sequence: CASSLEGSVFNTQYF.

This clonotype was detected only a few times. The genes are TRBV24-1 and TRBJ2-3; D call uncertain. Germline assignment: CDR1 KGHDR and CDR2 SFDVKD. The CDR3 consists of 14 residues. Trimming took 4 bases from V and 2 from J, leaving 9 bases between them. CDR3 bases: TGTGCCACCAGTGACCGGATCTCCACAGATACGCAGTATTTT. As protein: CATSDRISTDTQYF.

The table lists this clonotype with a few counts. The CDR3 region has the DNA TGTGCCAGCAGTTTTGGACAGGCAGTCTTGAACACTGAAGCTTTCTTT. Amino acid sequence: CASSFGQAVLNTEAFF. The rearrangement links TRBV5-5 to TRBJ1-1, with 7 bases lining up with TRBD1. Germline values: CDR1 SGHKS, CDR2 YYEKEE (reference sequence). With V trimmed by 5 bases and J by 0 bases, 10 bases remained unmatched. This CDR3 contains 16 residues.

For this clonotype: Relative to the germline gene, one junction end is altered; a read error may explain this. The rearrangement uses TRBV7-7 and TRBJ2-1; D may be TRBD1 or TRBD2 (5 bases each). Germline V gene data show CDR1 as SSHAT and CDR2 as FNYEAQ (reference sequence). The CDR3 totals 13 residues. CDR3: CASSLGAGDEQFF. In nucleotides, the CDR3 is TGTGCTAGCAGCTTAGGGGCCGGGGATGAGCAGTTCTTC.

A note on this clonotype: The junction shows a germline mismatch at one end, possibly a read error. The chain is built from TRBV2 and TRBJ1-1; TRBD1 might be the D (6 bases). CDR3 size: 14 residues. Germline V CDR1 and CDR2: SNHLY, FYNNEI. The CDR3 is CASSADSMNTEAFF. The CDR3 coding sequence is TGTGCCAGCAGCGCGGACAGCATGAACACCGAAGCTTTCTTT.

The J gene is TRBJ2-1, the V gene TRBV10-3; 9 bases are a match to TRBD1. V shed 0 bases and J 7 bases; nucleotides not matched to a gene: 7. CDR3 length equals 16 residues. CDR1 ENHRY and CDR2 SYGVKD come from the germline V gene. The CDR3 nucleotides read TGTGCCATCAGTGAGTCCACAGGGACAGGGAGGAATGAGCAGTTCTTC. This sequence encodes CAISESTGTGRNEQFF.

Note on this clonotype: One end of the junction varies from germline; a read error may be responsible. This chain connects TRBV7-7 to TRBJ2-3; a possible D gene is TRBD1 (6 bases). Germline assignment: CDR1 SSHAT and CDR2 FNYEAQ (reference sequence). The CDR3 has 14 amino acids. This CDR3 reads CASSFPGGTDTQYF. The CDR3 coding sequence is TGTGCTAGCAGCTTTCCAGGGGGCACAGATACGCAGTATTTT.

This clonotype was picked up a small number of times. The chain joins TRBV12-3 or TRBV12-4 to TRBJ2-3, with D unclear. Trimming removed 3 bases from V and 6 bases from J, with 16 bases in between. The CDR3 extends over 15 amino acids. Here the CDR3 DNA reads TGTGCCAGCAGTTTTGTCTATACTTTATCGGATACGCAGTATTTT. It encodes CASSFVYTLSDTQYF.

This clonotype was seen ten or more times. V and J are TRBV7-9 and TRBJ2-1; no reliable D call. Germline V gives CDR1 SEHNR, CDR2 FQNEAQ (reference sequence). The ends were cut back, 6 bases at V and 8 bases at J, with 8 bases in the middle. The CDR3 extends over 11 amino acids. The CDR3 protein is CASSRYYEQFF. In DNA form, the CDR3 reads TGTGCCAGCAGTCGCTATTATGAGCAGTTCTTC.

This clonotype was seen a few times. The V and J genes are TRBV11-2 and TRBJ2-1; 8 nucleotides line up with TRBD2. The CDR3 extends over 17 amino acids. The germline gives CDR1 SGHAT, CDR2 FQNNGV. V dropped 0 bases and J dropped 2; count of bases not matched to a gene: 6. This CDR3 is CASSLDRTSTTYNEQFF. The CDR3 DNA reads as TGTGCCAGCAGCTTAGACCGGACTAGCACCACCTACAATGAGCAGTTCTTC.

There are a few counts of this clonotype. The gene calls are TRBV6-1 and TRBJ2-2; a possible D gene is TRBD1 (5 bases). Per germline, CDR1 MNHNS and CDR2 SASEGT. V dropped 0 bases and J dropped 0 bases, with 11 bases sitting between them. This CDR3 has 17 amino acids. CDR3 DNA sequence: TGTGCCAGCAGTGAAGCGCGGTACAGGACGAACACCGGGGAGCTGTTTTTT. Translation gives CASSEARYRTNTGELFF.